The 15 T cell receptor beta chains presented below share a single source sample, sequenced in a study of blood T cell repertoires in COVID-19. This table comes from immunoSEQ multiplex PCR, and its TCRdb copy is limited to in-frame clones, with some not included. Of roughly 130,000 clones in the sample, over 80% are singletons; the top ten hold about 9.5%. Sequencing was carried out using peripheral blood. The receptor source for this set is a man between 35 and 55 years old with active or convalescent COVID-19.

Only one count was recorded for this clone. This rearrangement joins TRBV7-3 to TRBJ2-5; TRBD2 aligns across 11 bases. The V gene end was trimmed by 3 bases and the J gene end by 4 bases; junction bases not matched to a gene: 4. Germline loops: CDR1 SGHTA, CDR2 FQGTGA. The CDR3 contains 15 residues. The CDR3 nucleotides are TGTGCCAGCAGCTTTAGCGGGGGGGCCCGAGAGACCCAGTACTTC. Translating it yields CASSFSGGARETQYF.

This chain connects TRBV5-1 to TRBJ1-6; TRBD1 might be the D (5 bases). CDR3 length: 15 amino acids. Germline assignment: CDR1 SGHRS and CDR2 YFSETQ. Trimming pared 5 bases from V and 10 bases from J, leaving 19 bases between. As DNA, the CDR3 is TGCGCCAGCAGGGGAATGACAGAAGGTAGCTCACCCCTCCACTTT. Amino acid sequence: CASRGMTEGSSPLHF.

In this sample, this clone turned up many times. The V and J genes are TRBV6-5 and TRBJ2-5, with 9 bases that match TRBD2. Germline-derived CDR1 and CDR2 are MNHEY and SVGAGI. CDR3 length: 15 residues. With 6 bases clipped from V and 2 bases from J, the junction kept 7 bases outside the gene matches. The CDR3 loop is CASRNSGGPQETQYF. The CDR3, as DNA: TGTGCCAGCAGGAATAGCGGGGGCCCGCAAGAGACCCAGTACTTC.

This clone has just one count. The genes are TRBV12-5 and TRBJ2-2; 8 bases are a match to TRBD1. The CDR3 is made up of 14 amino acids. Germline values: CDR1 LGHNT, CDR2 FRNRAP. V shed 6 bases, J shed 5 bases, and the junction held 5 bases outside the gene matches. The CDR3 loop is CASGQGAGTGELFF. The DNA of the CDR3 is TGTGCTAGTGGGCAGGGGGCAGGTACCGGGGAGCTGTTTTTT.

J is TRBJ2-3 and V is TRBV5-5, with a tentative D call TRBD1 (6 bases). Trimming removed 2 bases from V and 1 base from J, with 14 bases in between. CDR1 and CDR2 (germline): SGHKS, YYEKEE (reference sequence). The CDR3 sequence is 16 residues long. CDR3 DNA: TGTGCCAGCAGCTTTTCCCACAGGGATGGCACAGATACGCAGTATTTT. This encodes CASSFSHRDGTDTQYF.

This clone has a single count. The rearrangement uses TRBV6-5 and TRBJ1-3; D call uncertain. The CDR3 runs to 13 residues. Per the germline V gene, CDR1 is MNHEY and CDR2 is SVGAGI. V was pared by 5 bases and J by 1 base, with 6 bases between. CDR3 DNA: TGTGCCAGCAGTAGGGAGTCTGGAAACACCATATATTTT. As protein: CASSRESGNTIYF.

The V call is TRBV20-1, the J call TRBJ1-4, with 7 bases matching TRBD1. Trimming cost V 3 bases and J 6 bases; bases outside gene matches: 7. Germline assignment: CDR1 DFQATT and CDR2 SNEGSKA (reference sequence). The CDR3 runs to 14 residues. The CDR3 DNA follows: TGCAGTGCTAGTTCGCAGGGACAGCATGAAAAACTGTTTTTT. This translates into CSASSQGQHEKLFF.

The chain uses TRBV12-3 or TRBV12-4 and TRBJ2-5; D uncertain. The CDR3 is 13 residues long. The V end lost 3 bases, the J end lost 3 bases, and 8 bases lay between the germline ends. The DNA for the CDR3 is TGTGCCAGCAGTTTCCCCCCGGAAGAGACCCAGTACTTC. Encoded protein: CASSFPPEETQYF.

The chain has TRBV21-1 and TRBJ2-4; whether TRBD1, the table's D call, matches the DNA was not checked. TRBV21-1 represents a pseudogene. This CDR3 comprises 16 residues. The CDR3 loop is CASSKVGLLAKNIQYF. In DNA, the CDR3 is TGTGCCAGCAGCAAAGTGGGGCTACTAGCCAAAAACATTCAGTACTTC.

The chain links TRBV15 to TRBJ2-3, with D possibly TRBD1 on 6 matching bases. Trimming stripped 1 base from V and 5 bases from J, with 10 bases between. CDR1 LNHNV and CDR2 YYDKDF come from the germline V gene (reference sequence). The CDR3 spans 14 residues. In DNA form, the CDR3 reads TGTGCCACCAGCAGAGCTCCGGGACAAGATACGCAGTATTTT. Protein product: CATSRAPGQDTQYF. The full variable domain, rest sourced from reference TRBV15 and TRBJ2-3, is DAMVIQNPRYQVTQFGKPVTLSCSQTLNHNVMYWYQQKSSQAPKLLFHYYDKDFNNEADTPDNFQSRRPNTSFCFLDIRSPGLGDTAMYLCATSRAPGQDTQYFGPGTRLTVL.

The rearrangement links TRBV6-5 to TRBJ1-4; D remains ambiguous. The ends were cut back, 8 bases at V and 0 bases at J, with 4 bases in the middle. This CDR3 contains 12 residues. Germline CDR1 MNHEY, CDR2 SVGAGI. The CDR3 coding sequence is TGTGCCAGCGGAGCAACTAATGAAAAACTGTTTTTT. Protein sequence: CASGATNEKLFF.

The rearrangement links TRBV18 to TRBJ1-1, with 7 positions matching TRBD1. CDR1 and CDR2 from the germline V gene are KGHSH and LQKENI. J lost 3 bases, V lost 3 bases, and 10 bases had no gene match. CDR3 length: 16 residues. CDR3 DNA: TGTGCCAGCTCACCTCCAGGGGGGCTTGGAGACACTGAAGCTTTCTTT. Its translation is CASSPPGGLGDTEAFF.

This chain joins TRBV19 and TRBJ1-5; perhaps TRBD1 as D (6 bases). The CDR3 spans 15 residues. Deletions cut 5 bases from V and 0 bases from J, with 11 bases between. Germline CDR1 LNHDA, CDR2 SQIVND (reference sequence). CDR3 DNA: TGTGCCAGTAGTTTACAGGGTCTTAGCAATCAGCCCCAGCATTTT. It yields the protein CASSLQGLSNQPQHF.

The V and J genes are TRBV5-6 and TRBJ2-7; 7 bases match TRBD1. The CDR3 length is 16 residues. CDR1 SGHDT and CDR2 YYEEEE come from the germline V gene. The V segment lost 4 bases and the J segment 3 bases; nucleotides outside the gene matches: 13. CDR3: CASSRRQGHRYYEQYF. CDR3 coding DNA: TGTGCCAGCAGCCGACGACAGGGCCACCGATACTACGAGCAGTACTTC. Looking up the rest from reference TRBV5-6 and TRBJ2-7 gives the full variable domain: DAGVTQSPTHLIKTRGQQVTLRCSPKSGHDTVSWYQQALGQGPQFIFQYYEEEERQRGNFPDRFSGHQFPNYSSELNVNALLLGDSALYLCASSRRQGHRYYEQYFGPGTRLTVT.

V and J are TRBV9 and TRBJ2-1; TRBD2 agrees at 11 bases. This CDR3 comprises 16 residues. The V gene's germline CDR1 is SGDLS and CDR2 YYNGEE. J lost 4 bases, V lost 4 bases, and 7 bases had no gene match. CDR3 nucleotide sequence: TGTGCCAGCAGCTTAGCGGGGGGGCCTAAGTACAATGAGCAGTTCTTC. Translation gives CASSLAGGPKYNEQFF.